This T cell receptor beta chain was recorded in a study of blood T cell repertoires in COVID-19. The overall study: Acute-phase and convalescent COVID-19 samples originated in the United States, Italy and Spain. Sources were T cells, B-cell-depleted T cells, or PBMCs; the material itself was cDNA or gDNA.

The CDR3 contains 15 residues. Trimming at V came to 5 bases and at J to 5 bases, leaving 9 bases not matched to a gene. Germline CDR1 and CDR2: SGHAT and FQNNGV. Per the authors' pipeline: How many nucleated cells were present was estimated from reference gene primer amplification. Profiled with immunoSEQ multiplex PCR; TCRdb holds only in-frame clones, not every one. V and J calls and clone size are those listed in that table; D and trimming were worked out from the DNA. The sample lists around 100,000 clones; roughly 92% were seen once. For this clone: Other DNA sequences in this sample translate to the same CDR3.

Sequencing was performed on peripheral blood. The origin of this receptor is a man in his fifties with active COVID-19. V usage is TRBV11-2 and J usage is TRBJ2-1, with TRBD1 identical over 7 bases. The CDR3: CASSLRDSLDNEQFF. The CDR3 nucleotides read TGTGCCAGCAGCCTTCGGGACAGCCTTGACAATGAGCAGTTCTTC.